This T cell receptor (beta chain) was profiled in a study of T cells in Graves' hyperthyroidism and ophthalmopathy (dated by TCRdb to 2018 to 2020). Some background on the complete study: Peripheral blood was collected at initial diagnosis, before any treatment. The paper reports TCR Vbeta CDR3 sequencing of roughly 140 peripheral blood samples: around 41 ophthalmopathy, roughly 74 hyperthyroidism and around 17 progressor patients. A discovery cohort of approximately 100 patients, about 43 with Graves' ophthalmopathy and about 60 with stable Graves' hyperthyroidism, was used to find distinguishing TCR V-J signatures. Following sampling, methimazole starting at 30 mg daily was given to hyperthyroidism patients, and high-dose intravenous methylprednisolone was given to ophthalmopathy patients. Thyroid tissue and blood T-cell repertoires from six or seven Graves' hyperthyroidism patients were also compared in the study. The 100 discovery patients were divided at random into training and test sets in a 7:3 ratio. Prospective prediction of ophthalmopathy was tested in an independent validation cohort of some 19 hyperthyroidism patients and around 16 patients who later progressed to ophthalmopathy.

The TCR beta CDR3 regions were amplified from the RNA transcripts. The first round of RT-PCR for the TCR CDR3 was performed with the HTBI primer set and the Qiagen OneStep RT-PCR kit. Libraries were constructed in a second round of multiplex PCR, after which size selection and purification were performed. Libraries were sequenced paired-end with 100 bp reads on an Illumina HiSeq2000. As for the authors' bioinformatics: SOAPnuke was used to process the raw data, removing reads that contained adapters or uncalled bases, had a mean Phred below 15, or lacked an exact match to the constant primer or identifier. High-quality paired reads were merged using COPE v1.2.5, and each unique nucleotide sequence was defined as a clonotype. Clonotypes were aligned to IMGT TRBV, TRBD and TRBJ reference segments using MiTCR v1.1. Analysis was restricted to V-J combinations with a frequency above 0.0001, which covered roughly 99% of repertoires. A TCS score was defined as the ratio of F50 (clonal expansion) to E x V (chaos), with BLOSUM62-based TCRdist applied between CDR3 peptides within each V-J. Welch's t-statistics and random forest reduced several hundred V-J features to some 14, which were used in a naive Bayes classifier (R e1071). The raw public reads went through TCRdb reprocessing: fastp at Q25, MiXCR clone calling, in-frame beta chains kept. All rows with the same CDR3 protein become a single entry with the most common DNA and genes. TCRdb assigned the V and J calls; the authors' analysis was not used. The sample includes more than 450,000 distinct CDR3 sequences, with approximately 15% observed a single time. The ten most abundant clones make up 14% of the sample.

The sample holds a few counts of this clonotype. The antigen this receptor binds is unknown. Per-nucleotide qualities are absent, and no much larger clonotype sits a single base away. What the authors observed across the whole study: A model built on a 13 V-J signature distinguished ophthalmopathy from stable hyperthyroidism, reaching about 89% sensitivity and around 82% specificity in cross-validation and 80%/75% in testing. In validation, progression to ophthalmopathy was predicted by the model with about 70% sensitivity and 72.22% specificity, a median of roughly 6 months before onset. Blood samples also contained most of the expanded thyroid clonotypes (frequency above 0.001), which suggests that blood repertoires may reflect thyroid immune responses. No statistical method was used to fix the sample size in advance, and group allocation was not hidden from the investigators.

Stable Graves' hyperthyroidism was defined as the absence of progression to ophthalmopathy over 18 months of follow-up. Hyperthyroidism patients were newly diagnosed, had a disease duration of under 2 months, and were aged 18 to 65 years. Exclusion was applied to patients with uncontrolled infections, other autoimmune diseases, pregnancy or lactation. Diagnoses were based on clinical symptoms, serum thyroxine and TRAb, thyroid ultrasound and orbital computed tomography. PBMCs were separated from roughly 10 ml of fresh peripheral blood using Ficoll-Paque density gradient centrifugation. Total RNA was extracted with Trizol reagent, and quality was checked on an Agilent 2100 Bioanalyzer. CDR1 and CDR2 (SQVTM, ANQGSEA) derive from the germline V gene. From V the trimming removes 4 bases and from J it removes 3 bases, while the gene matches leave 5 bases of the junction unaccounted for. The CDR3 spans 13 residues, from the cysteine through the phenylalanine. The CDR3 DNA has 39 bases and is translated from base 1.

The receptor was isolated from a woman aged 40 to 55 with Graves' hyperthyroidism. Sample: blood. In this chain, TRBV29-1 is recombined with TRBJ2-7, and 8 bases in between align with TRBD2. Here is the DNA: TGCAGCGTTGGGGGTAGCGGGATCTACGAGCAGTACTTC. The encoded protein is CSVGGSGIYEQYF.